The source of this T cell receptor (beta chain) is a study of cytomegalovirus exposure and HLA in healthy donors (dated by TCRdb to the late 2010s). Regarding the study in general: According to an earlier analysis of 550 to 700 of the donors, 150 million to 200 million T cells yielded 90 million to 130 million unique TCR beta sequences and around 280 Gb of sequence data. HLA typing included class I and class II loci at four-digit resolution. Rather than using new phenotypic data, the later analysis identified candidate immune exposures from TCR beta sequences and from how often those sequences occurred across donors. The aim of the study was to test whether cataloging public T cell receptors could identify signatures of past pathogen exposure. All discovery cohort repertoires had been generated using a single sequencing platform. Across 300 to 400 genotyped donors of the cohort, an average of 235,054 unique TCR beta nucleotide sequences per donor were sequenced, and around 19% of those sequences were non-productive. Donor age, sex, ethnicity and CMV serostatus were compiled alongside the repertoire data. To decide whether each TCR beta V gene segment behaved as functional or pseudogenic, an earlier analysis of some 600 of the donors relied on high-throughput TCR beta sequencing. Besides the first cohort of around 700 subjects, a separate validation cohort made up of 120 different subjects was used. Using immunosequencing, the study profiled T cell repertoires from around 670 subjects and related those repertoires to cytomegalovirus serostatus. The number of donors typed differed by locus, with 629-630 for A, B, C, DRB1 and DQB1, roughly 520 for DQA1, 600 to 610 for DPA1, and some 440 for DPB1. To study patterns of TCR occurrence, a later analysis re-analyzed previously published TCR beta repertoires from 600 to 750 donors and added high-resolution HLA genotyping. An early release that covered about 600 HLA-typed donors contained approximately 300 gigabases of sequencing data and roughly 84 million unique TCR sequences. The genetic ancestry cluster associated with self-reported Caucasian donors included about 84% of the roughly 390 genotyped donors. To predict cytomegalovirus infection status, the study combined high-throughput TCR immunosequencing, statistical association of individual TCRs with disease status, and machine learning. Four to six DR-DQ haplotypes were handled as single units for association and clustering, since linkage in the cohort was strong. In a later genetic analysis, genome-wide SNP genotypes for about 55% of the 666 donors were used, and that subset was treated as a discovery cohort. Overall study outcomes, separate from this receptor: Presence/absence analyses assumed roughly uniform sequencing depth across donors, an assumption that may not hold. In a later analysis, most CMV-associated TCR beta chains were found to appear HLA-restricted, with HLA associations seemingly driven largely by CMV exposure. A cluster of highly shared sequence variants was judged likely to represent a technical artifact of the sequencing pipeline. The authors suggested that the approach could potentially be generalized to other disease states and immunological phenotypes. A few of the identified cytomegalovirus-associated TCR beta chains were confirmed in vitro to be specific for cytomegalovirus antigens. When HLA alleles, especially DR and DQ, strongly co-occurred, attributing TCR associations to individual alleles was difficult. A later analysis reported that several top co-occurrence clusters appeared linked to parvovirus B19, influenza, CMV and Epstein-Barr virus. Most TCR sequences were observed very rarely across donors, whereas some public TCRs were present in many individuals. In a later analysis, HLA-associated TCR beta chains showed more clonal expansion and lower generation probabilities than non-associated chains that were equally common. An association between a missense DCLRE1C variant and V-gene and J-gene trimming of TCR beta chains was found in a later genetic analysis and replicated in an independent cohort. Because some donors lacked HLA typing at each locus, the association tests relied only on the typed subset. Roughly 15 rarely observed V segments, including chromosome 9 orphons, were excluded from the earlier analysis of several hundred of the donors because counts were too low. In a later genetic analysis, fewer N-insertions in productive TCRs were reported among donors in an Asian-associated ancestry cluster than the roughly 700-donor mean. For the cohort, immune exposure information was limited to CMV serostatus. A later analysis found that TCR association rates varied across HLA loci, with DRB1 alleles showing the most associated TCRs and HLA-C alleles the fewest. In an earlier analysis of more than 500 of the donors, most TCR beta V segments appeared in productive rearrangements about 90% or about 30% of the time, broadly matching IMGT annotations. In both the original and validation cohorts, the classifier was reported to diagnose cytomegalovirus status with high specificity and sensitivity. At a false discovery rate of 0.05, a later analysis linked approximately 18,000 TCR beta sequences to specific HLA alleles. A further reported finding was that TCR beta sequences accurately predicted the HLA-A and HLA-B alleles for most subjects in the first cohort. In this cohort, only TCR beta chains were sequenced, and detectable features were limited by the absence of alpha or paired-chain data. The study gave a list of 150 to 200 TCR beta chains associated with cytomegalovirus. Linkage disequilibrium might explain the correlated functional status among segregating V segments, but an unknown experimental factor could not be excluded.

On this clone itself: The specificity of this receptor is unknown. No much larger clone exists at a distance of one base, and base qualities are not known.

The cohort comprised 666 healthy bone marrow donors. At the time of sampling, all cohort members were nominally healthy, though unrecorded immune exposures were likely present. The donor was CMV seronegative and was included in the group of 352 seronegative cohort members. Each donor provided a peripheral blood sample, and peripheral blood mononuclear cells were used for TCR beta sequencing. The Qiagen DNeasy Blood Extraction Kit was used to extract genomic DNA from the blood cell samples. Libraries were made using the immunoSEQ multiplex PCR assay. For the multiplex PCR, a mixture combining 60 forward primers for TCR Vbeta segments and 13 reverse primers for TCR Jbeta segments was used. Amplification of the CDR3 region of rearranged TCR beta genes was performed with a multiplex PCR assay on genomic DNA. On the Illumina HiSeq System, the amplified TCR beta libraries were sequenced as 87-base-pair reads. The study's own analysis went as follows. A later analysis counted tens of millions of unique TCR beta chains across the 700 or so repertoires, and some 12 million of these chains were shared by at least two donors. Raw reads were error-corrected and collapsed into unique sequences by a nearest-neighbor algorithm in which closely related sequences were merged to remove PCR and sequencing errors. Alignment of CDR3 sequences to IMGT reference sequences was used to assign V, D and J gene segments. For a sequence to be retained, a match of at least six nucleotides was required to both a V gene segment and a J gene segment. Rearrangements were called productive when the CDR3 lacked stop codons and stayed in frame with V and J; all others were non-productive. Following IMGT convention, CDR3 was defined as the stretch from the second conserved V-encoded cysteine to the conserved J-encoded phenylalanine. In an earlier analysis of some 550 of the donors, sequences lacking an unambiguous match to a single V gene segment were excluded. In an earlier analysis of around 590 of the donors, a V segment was called functional when productive rearrangements were above 56.7%, and segregating when the standard deviation between donors exceeded 5%. To diagnose cytomegalovirus status from the catalog of TCR beta chain sequences, a statistical classification framework was built. In a later analysis, TCR nucleotide sequences were compared against IMGT/GENE-DB human TR gene sequences so that V and J genes could be assigned. A later analysis assigned CDR3 sequences and most-parsimonious VDJ recombination scenarios with the TCRdist pipeline. A later analysis defined each TCR beta chain by its CDR3 amino acid sequence plus V-gene family, and excluded reads lacking a unique V-gene family. To address suspected cross-contamination and a sequencing artifact, a later analysis removed 592 highly shared, low-generation-probability nucleotide sequences. For each public chain, a later analysis derived a clonal expansion index from normalized ranks of inferred template counts within each repertoire. In a later analysis, generation probabilities were computed using a VDJ recombination model fitted to out-of-frame rearrangements, and the results were checked against IGoR. Hypergeometric tests were used in a later analysis to score TCR-TCR, TCR-HLA and TCR-CMV co-occurrence, with a repertoire-size bias correction applied to the TCR pairs. In a later analysis, false discovery rates were estimated by permuting HLA or CMV assignments 20 times. In a later analysis, co-occurring TCRs were grouped using DBSCAN, and TCRdist sequence similarity was added for clustering within HLA-allele-positive subsets. Repertoires with fewer than 30,000 or more than 120,000 public chains were left out of co-occurrence clustering, as were five repertoires with anomalous nucleotide sharing. Here the immuneACCESS table is served through TCRdb, limited to in-frame sequences with V and J called. Missing clones are a known gap in these copies; in checked studies unresolved V genes cover under half, and the rest lacks a known reason. V and J calls and clone size come straight from that table; D and trimming were deduced from the DNA. The sample contains 100,000 or so clones, around 70% of them found a single time. Approximately 3% of the sample is held by the ten biggest clonotypes.

Sample: PBMCs. This TCR came from a man aged 30-40 years in good health and CMV-seronegative.

The CDR3 corresponds to CASSVDAGPSYEQYF. The DNA is as follows: TGTGCCAGCAGCGTCGACGCGGGGCCCTCCTACGAGCAGTACTTC. The chain was built from TRBV11-2 and TRBJ2-7; D gene: possibly TRBD2, on 6 matching bases. Sequences SGHAT (CDR1) and FQNNGV (CDR2) are obtained from the germline V gene. Between the V and J ends, shortened by 5 bases and 0 bases respectively, the junction contains 14 bases. The CDR3 holds 15 amino acids from the cysteine to the phenylalanine. Just the 45-base CDR3 DNA is kept, in frame starting at base 1.